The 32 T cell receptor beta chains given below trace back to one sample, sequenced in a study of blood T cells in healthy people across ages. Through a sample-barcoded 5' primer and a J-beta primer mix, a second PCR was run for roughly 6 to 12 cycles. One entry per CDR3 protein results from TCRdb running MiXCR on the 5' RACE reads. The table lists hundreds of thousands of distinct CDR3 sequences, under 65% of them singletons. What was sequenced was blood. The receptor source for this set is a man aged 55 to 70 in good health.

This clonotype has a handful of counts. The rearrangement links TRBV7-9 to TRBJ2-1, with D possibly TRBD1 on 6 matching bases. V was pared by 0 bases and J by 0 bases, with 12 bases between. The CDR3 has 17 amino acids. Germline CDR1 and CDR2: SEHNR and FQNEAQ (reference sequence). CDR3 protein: CASSLASGGLSYNEQFF. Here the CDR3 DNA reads TGTGCCAGCAGCTTAGCAAGTGGGGGCCTCTCCTACAATGAGCAGTTCTTC.

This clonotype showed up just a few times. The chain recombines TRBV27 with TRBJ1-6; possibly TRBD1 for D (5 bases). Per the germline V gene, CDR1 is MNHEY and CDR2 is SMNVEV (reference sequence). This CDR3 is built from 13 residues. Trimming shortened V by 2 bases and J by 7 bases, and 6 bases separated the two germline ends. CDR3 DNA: TGTGCCAGCAGTTTAAACAGGAATTCACCCCTCCACTTT. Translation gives CASSLNRNSPLHF.

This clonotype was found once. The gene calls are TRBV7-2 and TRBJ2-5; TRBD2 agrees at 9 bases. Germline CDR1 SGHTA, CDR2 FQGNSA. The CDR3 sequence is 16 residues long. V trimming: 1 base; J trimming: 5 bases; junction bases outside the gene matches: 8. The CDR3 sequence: CASSLVSGGGVETQYF. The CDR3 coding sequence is TGTGCCAGCAGCTTAGTTAGTGGCGGGGGGGTCGAGACCCAGTACTTC.

CDR3: CASGGGIRGEAFF. CDR3 in DNA: TGTGCTAGTGGTGGGGGAATAAGGGGTGAAGCTTTCTTT. The rearrangement uses TRBV12-5 and TRBJ1-1; D possibly corresponds to TRBD1 (5 bases). This CDR3 region has 13 residues. V was clipped by 5 bases and J by 7 bases, with 14 bases between them. Germline V gives CDR1 LGHNT, CDR2 FRNRAP.

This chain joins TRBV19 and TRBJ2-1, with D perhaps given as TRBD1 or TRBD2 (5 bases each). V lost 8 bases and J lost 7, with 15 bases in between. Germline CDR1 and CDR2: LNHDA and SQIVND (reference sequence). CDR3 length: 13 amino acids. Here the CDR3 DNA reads TGTGCCAGTTCTTCTGGGGACCAAAATGAGCAGTTCTTC. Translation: CASSSGDQNEQFF.

Here the CDR3 reads CASSVDGGVQYF. The CDR3 DNA sequence: TGTGCCAGCAGCGTAGACGGGGGCGTCCAGTACTTC. The chain is built from TRBV7-2 and TRBJ2-5, with D perhaps TRBD1 or TRBD2 (6 bases each). The CDR3 covers 12 residues. The V end lost 5 bases, the J end lost 10 bases, and 14 bases lay between the germline ends. Germline V lookup: CDR1 SGHTA, CDR2 FQGNSA.

CDR3 in DNA: TGCGCCAGCAGCTCAAGGGTGGACCGGAATGAGCAGTACTTC. As protein: CASSSRVDRNEQYF. V usage is TRBV5-1 and J usage is TRBJ2-4; no clear D gene. Germline V CDR1 and CDR2: SGHRS, YFSETQ. The CDR3 consists of 14 residues. V lost 3 bases and J lost 13, with 20 bases in between.

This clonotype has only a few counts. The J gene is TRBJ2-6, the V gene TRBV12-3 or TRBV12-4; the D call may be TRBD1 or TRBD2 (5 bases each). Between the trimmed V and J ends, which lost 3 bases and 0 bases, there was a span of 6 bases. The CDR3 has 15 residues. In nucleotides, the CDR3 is TGTGCCAGCAGTTTCGGGACCTCTGGGGCCAACGTCCTGACTTTC. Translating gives CASSFGTSGANVLTF.

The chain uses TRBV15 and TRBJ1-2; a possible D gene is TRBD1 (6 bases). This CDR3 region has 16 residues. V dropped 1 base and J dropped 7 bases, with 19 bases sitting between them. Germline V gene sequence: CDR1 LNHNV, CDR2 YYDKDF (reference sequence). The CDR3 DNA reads TGTGCCACCAGCAGAGGAGTTTTGACAGGCGACCGTGGCTACACCTTC. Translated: CATSRGVLTGDRGYTF.

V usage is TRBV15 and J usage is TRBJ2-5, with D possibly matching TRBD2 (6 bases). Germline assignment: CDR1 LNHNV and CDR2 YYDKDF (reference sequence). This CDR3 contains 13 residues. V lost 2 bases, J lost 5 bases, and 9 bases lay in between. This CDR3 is CATSRQRGETQYF. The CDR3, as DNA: TGTGCCACCAGCAGACAACGGGGGGAGACCCAGTACTTC.

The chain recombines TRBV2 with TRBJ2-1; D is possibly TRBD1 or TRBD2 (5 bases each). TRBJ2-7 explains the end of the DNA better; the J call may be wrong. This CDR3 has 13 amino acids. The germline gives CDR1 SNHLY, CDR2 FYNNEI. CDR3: CASTPGPYNEQYF. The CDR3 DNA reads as TGTGCCAGCACCCCGGGGCCTTACAATGAGCAGTACTTC.

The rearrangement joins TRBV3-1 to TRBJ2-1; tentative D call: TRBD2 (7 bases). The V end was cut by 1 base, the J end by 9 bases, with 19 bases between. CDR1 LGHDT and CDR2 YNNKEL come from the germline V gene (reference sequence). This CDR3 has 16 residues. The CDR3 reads CASSQAGAGAAGEQFF. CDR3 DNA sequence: TGTGCCAGCAGCCAAGCTGGGGCGGGGGCGGCGGGTGAGCAGTTCTTC.

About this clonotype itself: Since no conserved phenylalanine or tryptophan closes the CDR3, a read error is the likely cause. The CDR3 reads CASSLGRGRETQYI. The CDR3 nucleotides are TGCGCCAGCAGCTTGGGTAGAGGGAGAGAGACCCAGTACATC. The J gene is TRBJ2-5, the V gene TRBV5-1; D is possibly TRBD2 (5 bases). V was pared by 0 bases and J by 4 bases, with 10 bases between. Germline V gene data show CDR1 as SGHRS and CDR2 as YFSETQ. The CDR3 has 14 amino acids.

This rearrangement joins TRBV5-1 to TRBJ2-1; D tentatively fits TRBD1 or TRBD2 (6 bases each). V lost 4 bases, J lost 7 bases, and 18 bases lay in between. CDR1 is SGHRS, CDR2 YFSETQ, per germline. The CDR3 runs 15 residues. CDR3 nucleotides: TGCGCCAGCAGCCCACCGGGGGCCGGGCGTAATGAGCAGTTCTTC. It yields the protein CASSPPGAGRNEQFF.

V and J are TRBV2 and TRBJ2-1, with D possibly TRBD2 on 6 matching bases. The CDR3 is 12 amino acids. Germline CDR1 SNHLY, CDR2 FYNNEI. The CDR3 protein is CAQGGARNEQFF. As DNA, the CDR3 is TGTGCTCAGGGCGGGGCTCGCAATGAGCAGTTCTTC.

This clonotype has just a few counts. The CDR3: CASSLWGSGETQYF. The CDR3 DNA follows: TGTGCCAGCAGCTTATGGGGGTCTGGGGAGACCCAGTACTTC. The J gene is TRBJ2-5, the V gene TRBV7-9; possibly TRBD1 or TRBD2 for D (5 bases each). The length of the CDR3 is 14 residues. Germline values: CDR1 SEHNR, CDR2 FQNEAQ (reference sequence). V lost 2 bases and J lost 5, with 12 bases in between.

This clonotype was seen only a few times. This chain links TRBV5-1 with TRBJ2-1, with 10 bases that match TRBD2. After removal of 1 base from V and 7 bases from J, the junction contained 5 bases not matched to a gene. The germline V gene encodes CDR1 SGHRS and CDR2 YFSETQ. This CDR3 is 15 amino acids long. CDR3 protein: CASSLLGLARNEQFF. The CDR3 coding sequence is TGCGCCAGCAGCTTGCTGGGACTAGCGAGGAATGAGCAGTTCTTC. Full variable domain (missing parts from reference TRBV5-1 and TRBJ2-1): KAGVTQTPRYLIKTRGQQVTLSCSPISGHRSVSWYQQTPGQGLQFLFEYFSETQRNKGNFPGRFSGRQFSNSRSEMNVSTLELGDSALYLCASSLLGLARNEQFFGPGTRLTVL.

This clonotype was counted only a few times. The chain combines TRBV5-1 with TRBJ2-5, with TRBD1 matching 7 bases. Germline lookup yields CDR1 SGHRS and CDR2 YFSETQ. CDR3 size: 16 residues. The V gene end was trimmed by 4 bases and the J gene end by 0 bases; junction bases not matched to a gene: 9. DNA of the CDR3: TGCGCCAGCAGCCAGACAGGGATGCCGTACCAAGAGACCCAGTACTTC. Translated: CASSQTGMPYQETQYF.

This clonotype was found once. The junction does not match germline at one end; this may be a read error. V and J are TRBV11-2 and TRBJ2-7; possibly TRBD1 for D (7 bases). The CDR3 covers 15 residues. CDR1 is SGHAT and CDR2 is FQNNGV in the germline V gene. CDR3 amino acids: CASSLTGTESYKQYF. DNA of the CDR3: TGTGCCAGCAGCCTGACAGGGACTGAATCCTACAAGCAGTACTTC.

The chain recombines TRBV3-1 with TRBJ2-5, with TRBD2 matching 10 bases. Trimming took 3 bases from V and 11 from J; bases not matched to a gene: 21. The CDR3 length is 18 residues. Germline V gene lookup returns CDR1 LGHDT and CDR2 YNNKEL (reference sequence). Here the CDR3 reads CASSHPRIAGGPYTEQYF. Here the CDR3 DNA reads TGTGCCAGCAGCCATCCTCGGATAGCGGGGGGACCCTACACTGAGCAGTACTTC.

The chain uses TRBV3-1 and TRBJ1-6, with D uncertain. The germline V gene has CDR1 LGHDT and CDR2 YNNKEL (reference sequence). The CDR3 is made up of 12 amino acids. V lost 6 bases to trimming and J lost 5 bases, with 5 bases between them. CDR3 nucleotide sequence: TGTGCCAGCAGTACGGATAATTCACCCCTCCACTTT. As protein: CASSTDNSPLHF.

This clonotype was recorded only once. CDR3 in DNA: TGTGCCAGCACATTCCAGGGACAGGCAACCTACGAGCAGTACTTC. Protein sequence: CASTFQGQATYEQYF. This chain uses TRBV27 with TRBJ2-4; 8 nucleotides agree with TRBD1. The J call may be wrong; the DNA end is better matched by TRBJ2-7. The germline CDR1 and CDR2 sequences are MNHEY and SMNVEV (reference sequence). The CDR3 loop spans 15 amino acids.

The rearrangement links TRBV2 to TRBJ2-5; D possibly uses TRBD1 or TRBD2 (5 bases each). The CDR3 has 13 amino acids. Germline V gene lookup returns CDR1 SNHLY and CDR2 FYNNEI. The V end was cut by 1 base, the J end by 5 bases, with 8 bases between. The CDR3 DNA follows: TGTGCCAGCAGTGAAGTAGAGGGGGAGACCCAGTACTTC. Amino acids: CASSEVEGETQYF. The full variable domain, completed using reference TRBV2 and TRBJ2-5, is EPEVTQTPSHQVTQMGQEVILRCVPISNHLYFYWYRQILGQKVEFLVSFYNNEISEKSEIFDDQFSVERPDGSNFTLKIRSTKLEDSAMYFCASSEVEGETQYFGPGTRLLVL.

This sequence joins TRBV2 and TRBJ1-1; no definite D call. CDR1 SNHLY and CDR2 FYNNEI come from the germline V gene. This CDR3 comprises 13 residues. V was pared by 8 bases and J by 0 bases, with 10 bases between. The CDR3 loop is CASLAEMNTEAFF. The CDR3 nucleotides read TGTGCCAGCCTCGCCGAGATGAACACTGAAGCTTTCTTT.

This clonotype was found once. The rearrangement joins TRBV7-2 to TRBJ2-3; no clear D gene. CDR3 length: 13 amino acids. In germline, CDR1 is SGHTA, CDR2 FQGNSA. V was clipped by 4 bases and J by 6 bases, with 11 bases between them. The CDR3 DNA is TGTGCCAGCAGCTCCCCGACTGGCGATACGCAGTATTTT. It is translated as CASSSPTGDTQYF. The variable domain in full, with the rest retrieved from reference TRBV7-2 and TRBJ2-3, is GAGVSQSPSNKVTEKGKDVELRCDPISGHTALYWYRQSLGQGLEFLIYFQGNSAPDKSGLPSDRFSAERTGGSVSTLTIQRTQQEDSAVYLCASSSPTGDTQYFGPGTRLTVL.

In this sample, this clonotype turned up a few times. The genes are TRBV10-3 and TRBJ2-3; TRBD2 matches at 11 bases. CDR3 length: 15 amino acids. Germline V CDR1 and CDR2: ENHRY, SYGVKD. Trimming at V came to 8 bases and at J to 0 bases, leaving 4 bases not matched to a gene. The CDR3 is CAIGGLAVSTDTQYF. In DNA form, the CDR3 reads TGTGCCATCGGGGGACTAGCGGTTAGCACAGATACGCAGTATTTT.

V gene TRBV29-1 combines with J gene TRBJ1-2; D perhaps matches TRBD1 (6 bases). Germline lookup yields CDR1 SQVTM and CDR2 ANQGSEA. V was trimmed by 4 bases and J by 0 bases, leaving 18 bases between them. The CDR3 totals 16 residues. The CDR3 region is CSVAGPAGVSNYGYTF. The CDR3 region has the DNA TGCAGCGTTGCGGGGCCCGCAGGGGTTTCTAACTATGGCTACACCTTC. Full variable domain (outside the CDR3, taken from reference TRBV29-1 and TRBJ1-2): SAVISQKPSRDICQRGTSLTIQCQVDSQVTMMFWYRQQPGQSLTLIATANQGSEATYESGFVIDKFPISRPNLTFSTLTVSNMSPEDSSIYLCSVAGPAGVSNYGYTFGSGTRLTVV.

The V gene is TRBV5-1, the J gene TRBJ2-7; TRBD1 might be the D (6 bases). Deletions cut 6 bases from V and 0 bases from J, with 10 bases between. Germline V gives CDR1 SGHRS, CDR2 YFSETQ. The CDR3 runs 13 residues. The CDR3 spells CASTRDNSYEQYF. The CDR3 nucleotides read TGCGCCAGCACCCGGGACAACTCCTACGAGCAGTACTTC.

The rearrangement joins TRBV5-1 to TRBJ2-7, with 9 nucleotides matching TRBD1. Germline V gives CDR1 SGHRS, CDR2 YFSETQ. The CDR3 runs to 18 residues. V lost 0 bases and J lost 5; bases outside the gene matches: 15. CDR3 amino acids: CASSLGGSGTGKINEQYF. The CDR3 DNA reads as TGCGCCAGCAGCTTGGGGGGGTCAGGGACAGGGAAAATCAACGAGCAGTACTTC. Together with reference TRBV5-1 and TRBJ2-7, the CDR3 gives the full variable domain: KAGVTQTPRYLIKTRGQQVTLSCSPISGHRSVSWYQQTPGQGLQFLFEYFSETQRNKGNFPGRFSGRQFSNSRSEMNVSTLELGDSALYLCASSLGGSGTGKINEQYFGPGTRLTVT.

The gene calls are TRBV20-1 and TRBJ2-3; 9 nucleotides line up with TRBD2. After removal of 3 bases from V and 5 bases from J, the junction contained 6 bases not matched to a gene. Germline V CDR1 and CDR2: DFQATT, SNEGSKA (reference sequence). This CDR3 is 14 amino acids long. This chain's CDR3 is CSASVSGGIDTQYF. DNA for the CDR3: TGCAGTGCTAGCGTTAGCGGGGGTATAGATACGCAGTATTTT.

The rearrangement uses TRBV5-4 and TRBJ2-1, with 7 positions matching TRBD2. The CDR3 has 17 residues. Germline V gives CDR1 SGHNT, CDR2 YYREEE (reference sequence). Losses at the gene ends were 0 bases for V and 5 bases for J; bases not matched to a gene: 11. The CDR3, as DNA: TGTGCCAGCAGCTTGGGTGGGGCTAGCGGAATACACAATGAGCAGTTCTTC. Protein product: CASSLGGASGIHNEQFF.

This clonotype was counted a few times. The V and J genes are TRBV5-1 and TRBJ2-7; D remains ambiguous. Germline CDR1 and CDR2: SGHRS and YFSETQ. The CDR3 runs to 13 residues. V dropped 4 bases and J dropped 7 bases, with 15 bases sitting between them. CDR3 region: CASSPNPGREQYF. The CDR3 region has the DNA TGCGCCAGCAGCCCTAACCCCGGACGGGAGCAGTACTTC.